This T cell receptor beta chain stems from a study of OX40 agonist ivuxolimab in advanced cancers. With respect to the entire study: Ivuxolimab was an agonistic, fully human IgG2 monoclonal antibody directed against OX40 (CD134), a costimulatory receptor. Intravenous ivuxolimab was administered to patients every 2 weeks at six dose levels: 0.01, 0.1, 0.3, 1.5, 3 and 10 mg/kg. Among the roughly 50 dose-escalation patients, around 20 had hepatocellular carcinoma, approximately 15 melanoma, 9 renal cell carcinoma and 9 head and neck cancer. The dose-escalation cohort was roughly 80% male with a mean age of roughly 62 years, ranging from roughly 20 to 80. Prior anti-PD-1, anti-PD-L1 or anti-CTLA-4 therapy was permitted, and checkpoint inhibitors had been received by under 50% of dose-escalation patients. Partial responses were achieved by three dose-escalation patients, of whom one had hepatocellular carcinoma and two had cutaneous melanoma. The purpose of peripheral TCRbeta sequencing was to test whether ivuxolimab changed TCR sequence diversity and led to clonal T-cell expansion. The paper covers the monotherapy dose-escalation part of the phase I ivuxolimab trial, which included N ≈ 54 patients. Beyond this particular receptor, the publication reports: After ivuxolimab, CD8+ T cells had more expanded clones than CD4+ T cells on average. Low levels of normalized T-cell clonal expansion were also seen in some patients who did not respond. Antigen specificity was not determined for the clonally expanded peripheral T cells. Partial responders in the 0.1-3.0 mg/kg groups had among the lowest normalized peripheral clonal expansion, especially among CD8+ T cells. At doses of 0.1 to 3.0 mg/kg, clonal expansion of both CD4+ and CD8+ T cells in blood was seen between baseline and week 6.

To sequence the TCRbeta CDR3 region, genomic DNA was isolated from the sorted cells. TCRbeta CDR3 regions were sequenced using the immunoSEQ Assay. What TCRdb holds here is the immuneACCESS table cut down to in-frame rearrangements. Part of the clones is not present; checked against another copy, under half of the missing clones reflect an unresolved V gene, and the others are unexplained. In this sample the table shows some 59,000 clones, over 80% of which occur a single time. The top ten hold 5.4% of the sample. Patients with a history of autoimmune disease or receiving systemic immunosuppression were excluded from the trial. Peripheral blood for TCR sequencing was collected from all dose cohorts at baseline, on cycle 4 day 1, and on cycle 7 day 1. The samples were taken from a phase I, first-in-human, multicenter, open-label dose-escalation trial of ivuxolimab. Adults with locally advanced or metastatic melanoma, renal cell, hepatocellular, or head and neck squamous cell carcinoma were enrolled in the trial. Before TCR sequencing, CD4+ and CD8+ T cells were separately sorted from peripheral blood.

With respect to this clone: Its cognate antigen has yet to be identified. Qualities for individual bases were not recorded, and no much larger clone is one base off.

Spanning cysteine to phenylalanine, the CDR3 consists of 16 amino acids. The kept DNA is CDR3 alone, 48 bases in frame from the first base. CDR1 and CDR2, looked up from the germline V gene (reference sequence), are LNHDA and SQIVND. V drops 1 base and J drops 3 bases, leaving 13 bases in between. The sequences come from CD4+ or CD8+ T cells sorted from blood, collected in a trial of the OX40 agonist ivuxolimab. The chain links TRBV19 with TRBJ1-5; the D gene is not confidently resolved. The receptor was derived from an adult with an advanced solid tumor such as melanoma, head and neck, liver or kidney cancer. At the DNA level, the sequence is TGTGCCAGTAGTATAGGGGCAGGAGTTAACAATCAGCCCCAGCATTTT. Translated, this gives CASSIGAGVNNQPQHF.